This T cell receptor (beta chain) was observed in a study of blood T cell repertoires in COVID-19 (dated by TCRdb to 2020 to 2021). At the level of the whole study: For ImmuneRACE Cohort 3, a participant was defined as recovered based on two consecutive negative NP/OP PCR tests, clearance by a healthcare professional, or resolution of symptoms. Samples covering the acute and convalescent phases of COVID-19 were provided by collaborators in the United States, Italy and Spain. The prospective study material was composed of cDNA or gDNA derived from T cells, B-cell-depleted T cells, or PBMCs. Deeply sampled blood TCRbeta repertoires from subjects exposed to, actively infected with, or recovered from COVID-19 were included in the dataset. The repertoires were released in a freely available public database intended as a resource for research on the immune response to SARS-CoV-2. The samples were drawn from the first 160 participants of the ongoing ImmuneRACE study and from some 1,300 subjects provided by 6 global collaborators. A de-identified subject ID, COVID-19 status, age in years and sex were almost always included in the sample metadata. HLA class I and class II types, where available, came from metadata supplied by the sample provider rather than from assay-based typing. Study-wide conclusions, independent of this receptor: The amount of clinical and demographic metadata varied by source and participant and was provided uncurated.

TCRbeta CDR3 regions were amplified from genomic DNA by means of the immunoSEQ Assay, a bias-controlled multiplex PCR. Per the original workflow: Nucleated cell counts per sample were estimated from amplification of reference gene primers within the assay. Sequence reads were collapsed and filtered to measure the absolute abundance of every unique TCRbeta CDR3 rearrangement. For each sample, productive Simpson clonality was calculated as the square root of Simpson's diversity index over productive rearrangements. In its TCRdb copy, this immuneACCESS table keeps in-frame sequences only and misses some clones. Where compared with another copy, unresolved V genes explain less than half of these, and the others have no known cause. V, J and clone size derive from that table, while D and trimming were established from the DNA sequence. The sample includes 400,000 or so clones, with about 90% observed a single time. Around 2% of the sample goes to the ten largest clones.

Participants in the prospective study were aged about 18 to 89 years, lived in about two dozen United States geographic areas, and enrolled through a virtual design. In the prospective study, cohorts were assigned on the basis of participant-reported clinical history obtained from a screening survey and a study questionnaire. In the prospective study, whole blood, serum and a nasopharyngeal or oropharyngeal swab were collected from each participant by mobile phlebotomists. Additional blood draws and questionnaires over an approximately two-month period could optionally be provided by prospective study participants. Prospective study blood samples were shipped either frozen or at room temperature before DNA extraction. Regarding this clone: It has no known antigen specificity. No much larger clonotype is one base removed from it; base qualities were not supplied.

There are 16 amino acids in the CDR3, from cysteine to phenylalanine inclusive. The read is trimmed to its CDR3 DNA, 48 bases read in frame from base 1. CDR1 and CDR2 were assigned from the germline V gene (reference sequence) as SGHNT and YYREEE. Trimming at the junction amounts to 0 bases on V and 1 base on J, and the germline ends lie 12 bases apart. Rearrangement joined TRBV5-4 to TRBJ2-3; TRBD2 is a possible D gene, resting on 6 matching bases. Sequenced: PBMCs or T cells enriched from blood (not recorded which). The clonotype was recovered from a man aged 35-49 years in a cohort exposed to, infected with or recovered from COVID-19 (not recorded which). The DNA reads as follows: TGTGCCAGCAGCTTGGCTAGCGCCTCCCGCACAGATACGCAGTATTTT. This yields the protein CASSLASASRTDTQYF.